Listed below are T cell receptor beta chains from one sample, sequenced in a study of blood T cell repertoires in COVID-19. The table came from immunoSEQ multiplex PCR; TCRdb's copy has only in-frame clones and leaves some out. The data contain 200,000 to 300,000 clones, 80% to 90% of them seen just once; the ten biggest clones take up about 2.9%. The source material was PBMCs or T cells enriched from blood (not recorded which). Every receptor here comes from a woman aged 40 to 50 who had been exposed to COVID-19. CDR3s include the opening cysteine and the closing phenylalanine or tryptophan. The order of the fields is D gene, clone size, J gene, V gene, CDR3 protein, CDR3 DNA. The D gene is left open where the match is weak. Size is omitted from some rows. Given values are once, few, many or a class for expanded clones.

D: TRBD2; size: few; J: TRBJ2-3; V: TRBV28; CDR3: CASNALLAESTDTQYF; DNA: TGTGCCAGCAACGCCTTACTAGCGGAGAGCACAGATACGCAGTATTTT
D: TRBD1; size: -; J: TRBJ2-5; V: TRBV2; CDR3: CASSIPGQGETQYF; DNA: TGTGCCAGCAGTATTCCGGGACAGGGGGAGACCCAGTACTTC
D: TRBD1; size: -; J: TRBJ2-5; V: TRBV5-1; CDR3: CASSFRDRGETQYF; DNA: TGCGCCAGCAGCTTCCGGGACAGGGGGGAGACCCAGTACTTC
D: -; size: -; J: TRBJ1-3; V: TRBV4-3; CDR3: CASSQDGVVSGNTIYF; DNA: TGCGCCAGCAGCCAAGATGGAGTGGTCTCTGGAAACACCATATATTTT
D: TRBD1; size: few; J: TRBJ1-6; V: TRBV2; CDR3: CASLSLWTGGNSPLHF; DNA: TGTGCCAGCCTATCCCTTTGGACAGGGGGTAATTCACCCCTCCACTTT
D: -; size: -; J: TRBJ1-2; V: TRBV11-2; CDR3: CASSLVARAGAGYTF; DNA: TGTGCCAGCAGCTTAGTGGCGCGGGCGGGGGCAGGCTACACCTTC
D: TRBD1; size: -; J: TRBJ1-1; V: TRBV19; CDR3: CASRKGAAEAFF; DNA: TGTGCCAGTAGGAAGGGGGCGGCGGAAGCTTTCTTT
D: TRBD1; size: few; J: TRBJ1-1; V: TRBV19; CDR3: CASSHPTGGADTEAFF; DNA: TGTGCCAGTAGTCACCCCACAGGGGGCGCGGACACTGAAGCTTTCTTT
D: TRBD1; size: -; J: TRBJ2-3; V: TRBV5-4; CDR3: CASRRDRGSADTQYF; DNA: TGTGCCAGCAGACGGGACAGGGGATCGGCAGATACGCAGTATTTT
D: -; size: -; J: TRBJ2-1; V: TRBV9; CDR3: CASSDATRSYNEQFF; DNA: TGTGCCAGCAGCGACGCAACTAGATCCTACAATGAGCAGTTCTTC
D: TRBD1; size: -; J: TRBJ2-5; V: TRBV7-9; CDR3: CARQGIVEETQYF; DNA: TGTGCCAGACAGGGGATTGTGGAAGAGACCCAGTACTTC
D: -; size: -; J: TRBJ1-5; V: TRBV3-1/TRBV3-2; CDR3: CASSASSDNQPQHF; DNA: TGTGCCAGCAGCGCCAGTTCAGACAATCAGCCCCAGCATTTT
D: TRBD2; size: -; J: TRBJ2-1; V: TRBV4-2; CDR3: CASSPEAGDTYNEQFF; DNA: TGTGCCAGCAGCCCAGAAGCGGGAGACACCTACAATGAGCAGTTCTTC
D: -; size: -; J: TRBJ1-1; V: TRBV30; CDR3: CAWSNRMIKNTEAFF; DNA: TGTGCCTGGAGTAACAGGATGATAAAAAACACTGAAGCTTTCTTT
D: -; size: once; J: TRBJ2-7; V: TRBV19; CDR3: CASSYTGIYEQYF; DNA: TGTGCCAGTAGTTACACAGGGATCTACGAGCAGTACTTC
D: -; size: -; J: TRBJ2-1; V: TRBV9; CDR3: CASSVAIRGNEQFF; DNA: TGTGCCAGCAGCGTAGCTATTAGGGGTAACGAGCAGTTCTTC
D: TRBD1; size: once; J: TRBJ2-3; V: TRBV28; CDR3: CATIGLRDRGRLMPDTQYF; DNA: TGTGCCACCATAGGGCTCCGGGACAGGGGGCGGTTAATGCCAGATACGCAGTATTTT
D: -; size: -; J: TRBJ2-3; V: TRBV5-1; CDR3: CASSLSRAGYRTDTQYF; DNA: TGTGCCAGCAGCTTGTCCCGGGCGGGCTATAGGACAGATACGCAGTATTTT
D: -; size: -; J: TRBJ2-7; V: TRBV30; CDR3: CAWSRTRGGGSYEQYF; DNA: TGTGCCTGGAGCCGAACAAGGGGGGGTGGGAGCTACGAGCAGTACTTC
D: TRBD1; size: -; J: TRBJ1-1; V: TRBV6-4; CDR3: CASSDGQGREAFF; DNA: TGTGCCAGCAGTGACGGACAGGGGAGGGAAGCTTTCTTT
D: -; size: -; J: TRBJ1-5; V: TRBV20-1; CDR3: CSASTRGNNQPQHF; DNA: TGCAGTGCTAGTACGCGGGGGAACAATCAGCCCCAGCATTTT
D: -; size: -; J: TRBJ1-5; V: TRBV30; CDR3: CAWGLGHSNQPQHF; DNA: TGTGCCTGGGGACTCGGACACTCCAATCAGCCCCAGCATTTT
D: -; size: -; J: TRBJ1-2; V: TRBV5-1; CDR3: CASSFGEKDSYGYTF; DNA: TGTGCCAGCAGCTTCGGGGAGAAGGACAGCTATGGCTACACCTTC
D: -; size: -; J: TRBJ1-5; V: TRBV9; CDR3: CASSVDGSQPQHF; DNA: TGTGCCAGCAGCGTAGACGGTAGTCAGCCCCAGCATTTT
D: TRBD1; size: many; J: TRBJ1-1; V: TRBV18; CDR3: CASSLGGQLNTEAFF; DNA: TGTGCCAGCTCACTCGGGGGACAGCTGAACACTGAAGCTTTCTTT
D: TRBD1; size: -; J: TRBJ1-3; V: TRBV4-2; CDR3: CASSQGTDRGSGNTIYF; DNA: TGTGCCAGCAGCCAGGGAACTGACAGGGGCTCTGGAAACACCATATATTTT
D: TRBD1; size: -; J: TRBJ1-1; V: TRBV9; CDR3: CASSVDRGTEAFF; DNA: TGTGCCAGCAGCGTCGACAGGGGGACTGAAGCTTTCTTT
D: -; size: -; J: TRBJ2-2; V: TRBV7-9; CDR3: CASSLDRVRNTGELFF; DNA: TGTGCCAGCAGCTTAGACAGGGTGAGGAACACCGGGGAGCTGTTTTTT
D: TRBD1; size: -; J: TRBJ2-2; V: TRBV10-3; CDR3: CAIRGTGENTGELFF; DNA: TGTGCCATCAGGGGGACAGGGGAGAACACCGGGGAGCTGTTTTTT
D: -; size: -; J: TRBJ1-1; V: TRBV23-1; CDR3: CASSQPRRGNTEAFF; DNA: TGCGCCAGCAGTCAACCCAGGCGTGGGAACACTGAAGCTTTCTTT
D: -; size: -; J: TRBJ1-6; V: TRBV6-5; CDR3: CASSYLSAGNSPLHF; DNA: TGTGCCAGCAGTTACCTGTCGGCAGGGAACTCACCCCTCCACTTT
D: TRBD1; size: -; J: TRBJ1-6; V: TRBV7-2; CDR3: CASSSSGQLNSPLHF; DNA: TGTGCCAGCAGCTCTTCGGGACAGCTCAATTCACCCCTCCACTTT
D: TRBD1; size: -; J: TRBJ1-2; V: TRBV28; CDR3: CASSLAGQGARGYTF; DNA: TGTGCCAGCAGTTTAGCGGGACAGGGGGCGCGGGGCTACACCTTC
D: TRBD1; size: once; J: TRBJ2-7; V: TRBV7-8; CDR3: CASSSDRGSYEQYF; DNA: TGTGCCAGCAGCTCCGACAGGGGGTCCTACGAGCAGTACTTC
D: -; size: -; J: TRBJ2-7; V: TRBV2; CDR3: CASSVLYSATYEQYF; DNA: TGTGCCAGCAGTGTACTTTATAGTGCCACCTACGAGCAGTACTTC
D: TRBD1; size: -; J: TRBJ1-2; V: TRBV6-2/TRBV6-3; CDR3: CASSRTGRDGYTF; DNA: TGTGCCAGCAGCCGGACAGGCCGGGATGGCTACACCTTC
D: TRBD2; size: -; J: TRBJ2-3; V: TRBV9; CDR3: CASSVGPGLAGLDTQYF; DNA: TGTGCCAGCAGCGTAGGCCCGGGACTAGCGGGGTTGGATACGCAGTATTTT
D: -; size: -; J: TRBJ1-2; V: TRBV28; CDR3: CASGPPEHYTF; DNA: TGTGCCAGCGGGCCGCCCGAGCACTACACCTTC
D: -; size: -; J: TRBJ2-1; V: TRBV27; CDR3: CASMGQGSYNEQFF; DNA: TGTGCCAGCATGGGGCAGGGCTCCTACAATGAGCAGTTCTTC
D: TRBD1; size: -; J: TRBJ2-7; V: TRBV6-6; CDR3: CASRKDRADSYEQYF; DNA: TGTGCCAGCAGAAAGGACAGGGCGGACTCCTACGAGCAGTACTTC
D: TRBD2; size: -; J: TRBJ2-3; V: TRBV11-2; CDR3: CASSVTGGDTQYF; DNA: TGTGCCAGCAGCGTCACCGGGGGGGATACGCAGTATTTT
D: -; size: -; J: TRBJ2-1; V: TRBV11-3; CDR3: CASSPGSGEQFF; DNA: TGTGCCAGCAGCCCTGGGAGCGGGGAGCAGTTCTTC
D: -; size: once; J: TRBJ2-3; V: TRBV5-1; CDR3: CASGAAGYGTDTQYF; DNA: TGCGCCAGCGGGGCAGCCGGGTATGGCACAGATACGCAGTATTTT
D: -; size: -; J: TRBJ2-2; V: TRBV28; CDR3: CASSPLTDSISGELFF; DNA: TGTGCCAGCTCCCCTCTTACGGACAGTATATCCGGGGAGCTGTTTTTT
D: TRBD1; size: -; J: TRBJ2-3; V: TRBV6-2/TRBV6-3; CDR3: CASSSQGATDTQYF; DNA: TGTGCCAGCAGTTCACAGGGGGCCACAGATACGCAGTATTTT
D: TRBD1; size: once; J: TRBJ1-1; V: TRBV6-5; CDR3: CASWGQGASTEAFF; DNA: TGTGCCAGCTGGGGACAGGGGGCTAGCACTGAAGCTTTCTTT
D: TRBD2; size: -; J: TRBJ2-1; V: TRBV19; CDR3: CASSMSGTSGRYNEQFF; DNA: TGTGCCAGTAGTATGTCCGGGACTAGCGGGAGATACAATGAGCAGTTCTTC
D: -; size: -; J: TRBJ2-7; V: TRBV3-1/TRBV3-2; CDR3: CASSRQDYEQYF; DNA: TGTGCCAGCAGCAGACAGGACTACGAGCAGTACTTC
D: TRBD2; size: -; J: TRBJ2-5; V: TRBV5-1; CDR3: CASSPTSGGLETQYF; DNA: TGCGCCAGCAGCCCGACTAGCGGGGGGTTGGAGACCCAGTACTTC
D: -; size: -; J: TRBJ1-3; V: TRBV4-1; CDR3: CASSQEAGIGNTIYF; DNA: TGCGCCAGCAGCCAAGAAGCGGGGATTGGAAACACCATATATTTT
D: TRBD2; size: few; J: TRBJ2-3; V: TRBV15; CDR3: CATSRALGLAGGRTTDTQYF; DNA: TGTGCCACCAGCAGAGCCTTGGGACTAGCGGGGGGGCGGACGACAGATACGCAGTATTTT
D: TRBD1; size: -; J: TRBJ2-2; V: TRBV3-1/TRBV3-2; CDR3: CASSRQGTGELFF; DNA: TGTGCCAGCAGCCGACAGGGGACCGGGGAGCTGTTTTTT
D: TRBD1; size: -; J: TRBJ2-7; V: TRBV9; CDR3: CASSPGQGLSYEQYF; DNA: TGTGCCAGCAGCCCCGGACAGGGCCTCTCCTACGAGCAGTACTTC
D: -; size: once; J: TRBJ1-2; V: TRBV5-1; CDR3: CASSEYPGEGGYTF; DNA: TGCGCCAGCAGCGAATACCCAGGGGAAGGAGGCTACACCTTC
D: -; size: -; J: TRBJ1-6; V: TRBV23-1; CDR3: CASSWPRSNSPLHF; DNA: TGCGCCAGCAGTTGGCCGCGGAGCAATTCACCCCTCCACTTT
D: -; size: -; J: TRBJ1-4; V: TRBV11-3; CDR3: CASSLAQTGTNEKLFF; DNA: TGTGCCAGCAGCTTAGCCCAGACAGGCACTAATGAAAAACTGTTTTTT
D: -; size: -; J: TRBJ1-5; V: TRBV5-6; CDR3: CASSEGPGGQPQHF; DNA: TGTGCCAGCAGCGAGGGTCCCGGGGGTCAGCCCCAGCATTTT
D: TRBD2; size: -; J: TRBJ2-1; V: TRBV10-3; CDR3: CAISATGTSRNEQFF; DNA: TGTGCCATCAGTGCTACCGGGACTAGCAGGAATGAGCAGTTCTTC
D: -; size: -; J: TRBJ2-1; V: TRBV24-1; CDR3: CATSEGVGYNEQFF; DNA: TGTGCCACCAGTGAAGGGGTGGGCTACAATGAGCAGTTCTTC
D: TRBD1; size: -; J: TRBJ1-6; V: TRBV4-1; CDR3: CASSPGQKYNSPLHF; DNA: TGCGCCAGCAGCCCGGGACAGAAGTATAATTCACCCCTCCACTTT